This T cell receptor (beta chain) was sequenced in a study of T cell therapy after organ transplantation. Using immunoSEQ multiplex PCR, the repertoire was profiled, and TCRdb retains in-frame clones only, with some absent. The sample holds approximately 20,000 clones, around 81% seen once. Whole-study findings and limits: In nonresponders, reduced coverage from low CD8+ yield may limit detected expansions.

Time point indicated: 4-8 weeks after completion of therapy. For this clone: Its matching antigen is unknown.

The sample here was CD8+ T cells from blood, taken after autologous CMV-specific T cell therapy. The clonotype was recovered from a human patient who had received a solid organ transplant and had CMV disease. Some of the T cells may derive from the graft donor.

The CDR3 coding sequence is TGTGCCAGCAGCTTCCCCCACAGCGAGCAGTACTTC. Translation gives CASSFPHSEQYF. The chain uses TRBV13 and TRBJ2-7; no definite D call. V lost 3 bases, J lost 6 bases, and 9 bases lay in between. The CDR3 loop spans 12 amino acids. The germline V gene encodes CDR1 PRHDT and CDR2 FYEKMQ (reference sequence).